These 11 T cell receptor beta chains were sequenced from one sample in a study of regulatory T cells in long-lasting Graves disease. The time point here: persistent/refractory GD, antithyroid drugs over 5 years with positive TRAb. PBMC-extracted RNA yielded the TCR library. For TCR beta, libraries came from iRepertoire HTBI primers and Arm-PCR of CDR3 regions. Each CDR3 protein gets one entry after TCRdb re-called the multiplex PCR reads with MiXCR. Here the sample spans a few hundred thousand distinct CDR3 sequences, roughly 24% being singletons. The specimen was peripheral blood mononuclear cells (PBMCs), collected when the disease was refractory, from a patient treated with antithyroid drugs. Every receptor here comes from a woman in her forties with Graves disease.

This clonotype was counted between two and nine times. The chain couples TRBV29-1 to TRBJ2-5, with 9 bases identical to TRBD1. This CDR3 is built from 13 residues. The J segment lost 5 bases and the V segment lost 6 bases, leaving 7 bases of the junction unmatched. Germline V CDR1 and CDR2: SQVTM, ANQGSEA. In DNA form, the CDR3 reads TGCAGCGTCGGTCTAGACAGGGGGGAGACCCAGTACTTC. This sequence encodes CSVGLDRGETQYF.

The chain is built from TRBV4-1 and TRBJ1-1; weak D call: TRBD1 (6 bases). The CDR3 totals 14 residues. CDR1 MGHRA and CDR2 YSYEKL come from the germline V gene. The V end lost 3 bases, the J end lost 4 bases, and 12 bases lay between the germline ends. CDR3 in amino acids: CASSQLGTFTEAFF. DNA of the CDR3: TGCGCCAGCAGCCAGCTCGGGACATTCACTGAAGCTTTCTTT.

This clonotype was seen more than once but under ten times. This rearrangement joins TRBV11-1 to TRBJ2-7; the match to TRBD2 covers 11 bases. CDR3 length: 24 amino acids. Germline V gene lookup returns CDR1 SGHAT and CDR2 FQDESV (reference sequence). The V and J ends lost 8 bases and 0 bases, in that order; junction bases with no gene match: 33. This CDR3 reads CASEERDSLLVLAGGRVTSYEQYF. The CDR3 DNA sequence: TGTGCCAGCGAAGAACGGGACAGTCTTTTAGTTCTAGCGGGAGGAAGAGTTACCTCCTACGAGCAGTACTTC.

This clonotype has more than one count but fewer than ten. The rearrangement uses TRBV6-5 and TRBJ2-4; D is ambiguous. Trimming stripped 2 bases from V and 0 bases from J, with 2 bases between. The CDR3 has 13 residues. CDR1 is MNHEY, CDR2 SVGAGI, per germline. The CDR3 sequence is CASSYLAKNIQYF. DNA for the CDR3: TGTGCCAGCAGTTACCTAGCCAAAAACATTCAGTACTTC.

This clonotype was found once. This chain joins TRBV7-3 and TRBJ2-4; no clear D. Looked up from germline, CDR1 is SGHTA and CDR2 is FQGTGA. V shed 1 base and J shed 9 bases, with 10 bases lying between them. CDR3 length equals 13 residues. The CDR3 coding sequence is TGTGCCAGCAGCTTAAGTGCCCTAGGCATTCAGTACTTC. It encodes CASSLSALGIQYF. Full variable domain (rest looked up from reference TRBV7-3 and TRBJ2-4): GAGVSQTPSNKVTEKGKYVELRCDPISGHTALYWYRQSLGQGPEFLIYFQGTGAADDSGLPNDRFFAVRPEGSVSTLKIQRTERGDSAVYLCASSLSALGIQYFGAGTRLSVL.

This clonotype was picked up many times. The rearrangement joins TRBV6-5 to TRBJ2-7; 9 bases line up with TRBD1. With V trimmed by 4 bases and J by 3 bases, 7 bases remained unmatched. CDR1 is MNHEY, CDR2 SVGAGI, per germline. The CDR3 loop spans 15 amino acids. CDR3 in DNA: TGTGCCAGCAGTTCTTCCGGGACAGGGAACTACGAGCAGTACTTC. The encoded protein is CASSSSGTGNYEQYF.

The CDR3 nucleotides read TGTGCCAGCAGTTCTCTAGAAAATCAGCCCCAGCATTTT. Translating gives CASSSLENQPQHF. V usage is TRBV28 and J usage is TRBJ1-5; D is unclear. This CDR3 has 13 residues. In germline, CDR1 is MDHEN, CDR2 SYDVKM. Deletions cut 4 bases from V and 4 bases from J, with 8 bases between.

About this clonotype: This may stem from a read error, because a much larger clone lies one nucleotide away. The rearrangement joins TRBV20-1 to TRBJ1-1; 8 nucleotides agree with TRBD1. Germline V lookup: CDR1 DFQATT, CDR2 SNEGSKA (reference sequence). This CDR3 is built from 14 residues. V shed 3 bases and J 7 bases; nucleotides not matched to a gene: 10. The chain's CDR3 is CSASDRGSSHEAFF. In nucleotides, the CDR3 is TGCAGTGCTAGTGACAGGGGCTCCAGTCATGAAGCTTTCTTT.

A few counts support this clonotype. The chain couples TRBV7-9 to TRBJ1-1; no reliable D call. The CDR3 length is 17 residues. Trimming pared 1 base from V and 1 base from J, leaving 16 bases between. CDR1 and CDR2 from the germline V gene are SEHNR and FQNEAQ (reference sequence). The DNA of the CDR3 is TGTGCCAGCAGCTTAGTTCAGGTAACCCAAGGGAACACTGAAGCTTTCTTT. Residues: CASSLVQVTQGNTEAFF.

This sequence joins TRBV5-1 and TRBJ2-5; tentatively, D is TRBD2 (5 bases). This CDR3 region has 15 residues. The V end lost 2 bases, the J end lost 0 bases, and 11 bases lay between the germline ends. CDR1 and CDR2 (germline): SGHRS, YFSETQ. CDR3 DNA sequence: TGCGCCAGCAGCTTCCAGGACGGGGACCAAGAGACCCAGTACTTC. The encoded protein is CASSFQDGDQETQYF. Filled out from reference TRBV5-1 and TRBJ2-5, the complete variable domain reads KAGVTQTPRYLIKTRGQQVTLSCSPISGHRSVSWYQQTPGQGLQFLFEYFSETQRNKGNFPGRFSGRQFSNSRSEMNVSTLELGDSALYLCASSFQDGDQETQYFGPGTRLLVL.

This clonotype has ten or more counts. This chain uses TRBV7-8 with TRBJ2-5, with D possibly matching TRBD2 (5 bases). This CDR3 is built from 16 residues. Between the trimmed V and J ends, which lost 5 bases and 5 bases, there was a span of 21 bases. Germline values: CDR1 SGHVS, CDR2 FQNEAQ. This CDR3 is CASSPPRGIRRETQYF. The DNA for the CDR3 is TGTGCCAGCAGCCCCCCCCGCGGCATTAGGAGGGAGACCCAGTACTTC. Combining the CDR3 with reference TRBV7-8 and TRBJ2-5 gives the whole variable domain GAGVSQSPRYKVAKRGQDVALRCDPISGHVSLFWYQQALGQGPEFLTYFQNEAQLDKSGLPSDRFFAERPEGSVSTLKIQRTQQEDSAVYLCASSPPRGIRRETQYFGPGTRLLVL.